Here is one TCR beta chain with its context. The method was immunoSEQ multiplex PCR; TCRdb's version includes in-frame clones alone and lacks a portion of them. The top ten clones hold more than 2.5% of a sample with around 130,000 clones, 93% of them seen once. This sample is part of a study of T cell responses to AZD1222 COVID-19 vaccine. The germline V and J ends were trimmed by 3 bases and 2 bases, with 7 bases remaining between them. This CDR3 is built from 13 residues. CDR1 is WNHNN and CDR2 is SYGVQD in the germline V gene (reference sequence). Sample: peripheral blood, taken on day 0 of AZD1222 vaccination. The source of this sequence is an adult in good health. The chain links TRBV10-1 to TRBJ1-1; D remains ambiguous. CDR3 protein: CASSDGRNTEAFF. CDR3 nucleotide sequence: TGCGCCAGCAGTGACGGCAGAAACACTGAAGCTTTCTTT.